Listed here are 27 T cell receptor beta chains from one sample, sequenced in a study of T cell responses to AZD1222 COVID-19 vaccine. Sequencing used immunoSEQ multiplex PCR; TCRdb keeps in-frame clones, though not all of them. Of over 100,000 clones in the sample, 70% to 90% are singletons; the top ten hold about 5%. Sequences were derived from peripheral blood, sampled on day 0 of AZD1222 vaccination. These receptors all stem from an adult in good health.

The chain couples TRBV11-2 to TRBJ2-7, with 9 bases lining up with TRBD2. This CDR3 has 15 residues. Losses at the gene ends were 11 bases for V and 0 bases for J; bases not matched to a gene: 11. Germline-derived CDR1 and CDR2 are SGHAT and FQNNGV. CDR3 nucleotides: TGTGCCTCCCGGGGTGTAGCGGGAGCCTCCTACGAGCAGTACTTC. Its protein product is CASRGVAGASYEQYF.

V and J are TRBV2 and TRBJ1-5; no reliable D call. Germline V lookup: CDR1 SNHLY, CDR2 FYNNEI. V lost 3 bases to trimming and J lost 6 bases, with 6 bases between them. The CDR3 runs 12 residues. As DNA, the CDR3 is TGTGCCAGCAGTGATTCAGGTCAGCCCCAGCATTTT. Protein: CASSDSGQPQHF.

The chain recombines TRBV29-1 with TRBJ1-2; TRBD1 agrees at 7 bases. The V segment lost 1 base and the J segment 8 bases; nucleotides outside the gene matches: 7. The CDR3 is 13 amino acids. Germline assignment: CDR1 SQVTM and CDR2 ANQGSEA. Here the CDR3 DNA reads TGCAGCGTTGAAGGACAGGGAGCGGGGGGCTACACCTTC. This encodes CSVEGQGAGGYTF.

CDR3 loop: CASSPTGQSYGYTF. In nucleotides, the CDR3 is TGTGCCAGCAGCCCGACGGGACAGAGCTATGGCTACACCTTC. The V gene is TRBV5-4, the J gene TRBJ1-2; 7 bases line up with TRBD1. Germline CDR1 is SGHNT and CDR2 is YYREEE (reference sequence). Trimming removed 4 bases from V and 4 bases from J; junction bases left unmatched: 7. There are 14 residues in the CDR3.

This chain links TRBV13 with TRBJ2-5, with 9 bases identical to TRBD2. Looked up from germline, CDR1 is PRHDT and CDR2 is FYEKMQ (reference sequence). V lost 5 bases and J lost 5; bases outside the gene matches: 6. The CDR3 is 14 residues long. The CDR3 bases are TGTGCCAGCAGCCCCCCTGGACTAGCGGAGACCCAGTACTTC. Protein: CASSPPGLAETQYF.

This chain links TRBV6-2 or TRBV6-3 with TRBJ2-7, with 8 positions matching TRBD1. Trimming took 4 bases from V and 6 from J; bases not matched to a gene: 5. The CDR3 is made up of 13 amino acids. The germline V gene has CDR1 MNHEY and CDR2 SVGEGT. CDR3 residues: CASSWQGAGEQYF. CDR3 in DNA: TGTGCCAGCAGTTGGCAGGGGGCGGGCGAGCAGTACTTC.

This rearrangement joins TRBV3-1 (or the pseudogene TRBV3-2) to TRBJ2-3; 7 bases line up with TRBD2. Germline V gene lookup returns CDR1 LGHDT and CDR2 YNNKEL (reference sequence). The CDR3 contains 16 residues. V lost 5 bases to trimming and J lost 7 bases; unmatched junction nucleotides: 15. The CDR3 region is CASSSRGGGSTNTQYF. CDR3 nucleotides: TGTGCCAGCAGCTCTCGCGGTGGCGGGAGTACAAATACGCAGTATTTT.

The chain is built from TRBV2 and TRBJ1-1; TRBD1 matches 7 bases. From germline, CDR1 is SNHLY and CDR2 FYNNEI. The ends lost 4 bases at V and 0 bases at J; junction bases unmatched: 5. There are 15 residues in the CDR3. In DNA, the CDR3 is TGTGCCAGCAGTGGGGGACAGCCCATGAACACTGAAGCTTTCTTT. The encoded protein is CASSGGQPMNTEAFF.

The rearrangement joins TRBV27 to TRBJ2-2, with 8 bases aligning to TRBD1. The CDR3 consists of 17 residues. CDR1 is MNHEY, CDR2 SMNVEV, per germline (reference sequence). After removal of 3 bases from V and 7 bases from J, the junction contained 13 bases not matched to a gene. The CDR3 region is CASSFRVGQVASGELFF. DNA of the CDR3: TGTGCCAGCAGTTTCCGCGTGGGACAGGTCGCGAGCGGGGAGCTGTTTTTT.

This rearrangement joins TRBV19 to TRBJ1-4; D gene uncertain. This CDR3 has 15 amino acids. Between the trimmed V and J ends, which lost 6 bases and 4 bases, there was a span of 15 bases. Germline assignment: CDR1 LNHDA and CDR2 SQIVND (reference sequence). As DNA, the CDR3 is TGTGCCAGTAGCCTCCAAGCGTGGGGTAATGAAAAACTGTTTTTT. It specifies CASSLQAWGNEKLFF.

V is TRBV30 and J is TRBJ1-1; D possibly corresponds to TRBD1 (5 bases). Germline loops: CDR1 GTSNPN, CDR2 SVGIG (reference sequence). The CDR3 totals 13 residues. V was shortened by 0 bases and J by 5 bases, with 10 bases between the two germline ends. Written as DNA, the CDR3 is TGTGCCTGGAGTGTAGTTGGGGGTACTGAAGCTTTCTTT. Its protein is CAWSVVGGTEAFF.

The chain is built from TRBV19 and TRBJ2-5, with TRBD1 matching over 9 bases. CDR3 size: 16 residues. Germline-derived CDR1 and CDR2 are LNHDA and SQIVND (reference sequence). J was trimmed by 2 bases and V by 1 base; bases with no gene match: 5. Here the CDR3 DNA reads TGTGCCAGTAGTATAGGGGGGACAGGGAGACAAGAGACCCAGTACTTC. It translates to CASSIGGTGRQETQYF.

The chain combines TRBV28 with TRBJ1-6, with 9 bases fitting TRBD1. Germline V gene lookup returns CDR1 MDHEN and CDR2 SYDVKM. V was pared by 6 bases and J by 1 base, with 7 bases of the junction left unmatched. The CDR3 is 17 residues long. CDR3 residues: CASRTQGAQSYNSPLHF. The CDR3 nucleotides are TGTGCCAGCAGGACACAGGGGGCTCAATCCTATAATTCACCCCTCCACTTT.

J is TRBJ1-1 and V is TRBV19; possible D gene TRBD1, 6 bases. V was shortened by 8 bases and J by 0 bases, with 22 bases between the two germline ends. CDR1 and CDR2 (germline): LNHDA, SQIVND (reference sequence). This CDR3 contains 17 residues. CDR3 bases: TGTGCCAGTTCTTTCACCCGGGACAACTCCCTGAACACTGAAGCTTTCTTT. This translates into CASSFTRDNSLNTEAFF.

The genes are TRBV28 and TRBJ1-1; the D gene is possibly TRBD1 (5 bases). This CDR3 is 15 amino acids long. CDR1 and CDR2 (germline): MDHEN, SYDVKM. Trimming removed 6 bases from V and 5 bases from J, with 19 bases in between. The CDR3 DNA reads TGTGCCAGCAGACACGGGACCGCCGGGAAAACTGAAGCTTTCTTT. Protein: CASRHGTAGKTEAFF.

The chain couples TRBV7-9 to TRBJ2-2; 7 bases match TRBD2. The junction had 4 bases not matched to a gene; V was cut back by 0 bases and J by 6 bases. This CDR3 comprises 15 residues. Germline CDR1 reads SEHNR; CDR2 reads FQNEAQ (reference sequence). CDR3 DNA: TGTGCCAGCAGCTTAGCGGGAGGGCCCGCCGGGGAGCTGTTTTTT. It is translated as CASSLAGGPAGELFF.

CDR3 nucleotide sequence: TGTGCCTGGAGTGCCAACTCAGGGGCTGGGGCCAACGTCCTGACTTTC. This gives the protein CAWSANSGAGANVLTF. This rearrangement joins TRBV30 to TRBJ2-6; weak D call: TRBD1 (6 bases). The CDR3 extends over 16 amino acids. The germline V and J ends were trimmed by 1 base and 2 bases, with 12 bases remaining between them. In germline, CDR1 is GTSNPN, CDR2 SVGIG (reference sequence).

This chain connects TRBV18 to TRBJ2-1; TRBD2 matches 11 bases. The germline gives CDR1 KGHSH, CDR2 LQKENI. The CDR3 is 17 residues long. V lost 3 bases, J lost 1 base, and 5 bases stayed unmatched. The CDR3 sequence: CASSPTTSGSSYNEQFF. CDR3 sequence (DNA): TGTGCCAGCTCACCGACTACTAGCGGGAGTTCCTACAATGAGCAGTTCTTC.

The V call is TRBV19, the J call TRBJ2-5, with D tentatively TRBD1 (7 bases). The germline V and J ends were trimmed by 3 bases and 3 bases, with 14 bases remaining between them. From germline, CDR1 is LNHDA and CDR2 SQIVND (reference sequence). The CDR3 consists of 15 residues. CDR3 loop: CASSIQGGKEETQYF. For the CDR3, the DNA is TGTGCCAGTAGTATCCAGGGGGGAAAGGAAGAGACCCAGTACTTC.

This chain joins TRBV12-3 or TRBV12-4 and TRBJ1-3, with D uncertain. The CDR3 contains 13 residues. With 4 bases removed from V and 0 bases from J, the gap between germline ends came to 4 bases. The CDR3 loop is CASSWISGNTIYF. The CDR3 nucleotides are TGTGCCAGCAGTTGGATCTCTGGAAACACCATATATTTT.

The chain links TRBV5-8 to TRBJ2-7, with 12 positions matching TRBD1. Unmatched junction bases numbered 7, after V lost 5 bases and J lost 4 bases. Germline V CDR1 and CDR2: SGHTS, YDEGEE. This CDR3 spans 15 amino acids. The CDR3 loop reads CASSLPGQGAYEQYF. For the CDR3, the DNA is TGTGCCAGCAGTTTGCCGGGACAGGGGGCTTACGAGCAGTACTTC.

The chain recombines TRBV4-1 with TRBJ2-1; no definite D call. Trimming took 1 base from V and 4 from J, leaving 11 bases between them. CDR1 MGHRA and CDR2 YSYEKL come from the germline V gene. The CDR3 covers 15 residues. CDR3 amino acids: CASSQAPSHYNEQFF. DNA for the CDR3: TGCGCCAGCAGCCAAGCCCCGAGTCATTACAATGAGCAGTTCTTC.

The chain couples TRBV5-1 to TRBJ2-7; a possible D gene is TRBD2 (6 bases). V was shortened by 5 bases and J by 7 bases, with 25 bases between the two germline ends. CDR1 is SGHRS, CDR2 YFSETQ, per germline. The length of the CDR3 is 16 residues. The CDR3 protein is CASRTRVGLAFEEQYF. The CDR3 DNA reads as TGCGCCAGCAGGACCAGGGTGGGGCTAGCGTTCGAAGAGCAGTACTTC.

The rearrangement links TRBV30 to TRBJ1-2; 8 nucleotides match TRBD1. Germline-derived CDR1 and CDR2 are GTSNPN and SVGIG (reference sequence). This CDR3 region has 13 residues. V gave up 3 bases and J gave up 5 bases; unmatched junction bases: 5. This CDR3 reads CAWRRDRPYGYTF. CDR3 sequence (DNA): TGTGCCTGGAGACGGGACAGGCCTTATGGCTACACCTTC.

The chain has TRBV18 and TRBJ2-7; 9 bases match TRBD1. The CDR3 contains 16 residues. The germline CDR1 and CDR2 sequences are KGHSH and LQKENI. V was pared by 1 base and J by 2 bases, with 6 bases of the junction left unmatched. CDR3 sequence reads: CASSPLGQGTPYEQYF. The CDR3 DNA reads as TGTGCCAGCTCACCACTAGGACAGGGGACCCCCTACGAGCAGTACTTC.

J is TRBJ1-2 and V is TRBV27; 11 nucleotides match TRBD1. There are 16 residues in the CDR3. In germline, CDR1 is MNHEY, CDR2 SMNVEV (reference sequence). The ends lost 6 bases at V and 7 bases at J; junction bases unmatched: 13. Here the CDR3 DNA reads TGTGCCAGCAGCCGGAAGTCCCCCGGGACAGGGGGTGGCTACACCTTC. Its translation is CASSRKSPGTGGGYTF.

The V and J genes are TRBV7-9 and TRBJ2-1, with 7 bases aligning to TRBD2. Germline loops: CDR1 SEHNR, CDR2 FQNEAQ (reference sequence). Germline trimming cut 5 bases from V and 7 bases from J; bases unmatched to any gene: 17. This CDR3 comprises 17 residues. The CDR3 nucleotides read TGTGCCAGCAGCCCCAGGGAGGGGCTCCCCAGGTGGAATGAGCAGTTCTTC. Translation gives CASSPREGLPRWNEQFF.